This T cell receptor beta chain was sequenced during a study of blood T cell repertoires in COVID-19. Per the authors' pipeline: Reference gene primer amplification yielded estimated nucleated cell counts. Assay used: immunoSEQ multiplex PCR; TCRdb lists only in-frame clones, some missing. D and trimming come from the DNA, and the V and J calls and clone size come from that table. The sample has 40,000 to 50,000 clones; around 82% are singletons. This CDR3 is 14 amino acids long. In germline, CDR1 is MNHEY, CDR2 SVGEGT. Trimming at V came to 6 bases and at J to 4 bases, leaving 5 bases not matched to a gene.

Sequencing used peripheral blood. The chain recombines TRBV6-2 or TRBV6-3 with TRBJ1-1; 10 bases align to TRBD1. The sequence was collected from a human donor in a cohort sampled during active COVID-19. The CDR3 nucleotides read TGTGCCAGCAGCAGACAGGGGGCGTTCACTGAAGCTTTCTTT. This translates into CASSRQGAFTEAFF.